Shown below are 9 T cell receptor beta chains from a single sample sequenced in a study of T-cell memory formation after mild COVID-19. TCRdb recomputed calls from the 5' RACE reads with MiXCR, one row per CDR3 protein. The data show about 350,000 distinct CDR3 sequences, 12% to 15% seen once. Sequencing was done on a sample of PBMCs or a T cell subset sorted from them (not recorded which). The receptors shown here come from a man aged 18 to 29 who had mild COVID-19 (a few samples of this study predate the infection). Cell type and time point are not known.

This chain links TRBV7-9 with TRBJ2-2; a weak D match, TRBD2 (5 bases). Germline values: CDR1 SEHNR, CDR2 FQNEAQ (reference sequence). Trimming took off 5 bases at V and 6 bases at J, with 16 bases between the two ends. The CDR3 consists of 15 residues. The CDR3, as DNA: TGTGCCAGCAGCAACCCGGCTAGCACCTCCGGGGAGCTGTTTTTT. Translated, it gives CASSNPASTSGELFF.

This clonotype has a handful of counts. The chain employs TRBV6-1 and TRBJ1-5, with TRBD1 matching over 7 bases. Germline assignment: CDR1 MNHNS and CDR2 SASEGT. V lost 4 bases to trimming and J lost 1 base; unmatched junction nucleotides: 7. The CDR3 loop spans 16 amino acids. DNA for the CDR3: TGTGCCAGCAGTGCAGACCCAGGGGGAAGCAATCAGCCCCAGCATTTT. Translation gives CASSADPGGSNQPQHF.

The chain uses TRBV9 and TRBJ2-3, with D unclear. V lost 1 base and J lost 4, with 7 bases in between. This CDR3 contains 13 residues. Looked up from germline, CDR1 is SGDLS and CDR2 is YYNGEE. For the CDR3, the DNA is TGTGCCAGCAGCGTAAGGTATCCAGATACGCAGTATTTT. Translated, it gives CASSVRYPDTQYF.

V gene TRBV7-3 combines with J gene TRBJ2-3; TRBD1 agrees at 7 bases. The CDR3 sequence is 15 residues long. Germline V gives CDR1 SGHTA, CDR2 FQGTGA. V shed 0 bases and J 3 bases; nucleotides not matched to a gene: 3. CDR3 sequence reads: CASSLTGQATDTQYF. CDR3 in DNA: TGTGCCAGCAGCTTAACTGGACAGGCGACAGATACGCAGTATTTT.

The chain uses TRBV30 and TRBJ1-5; 7 bases line up with TRBD1. Per germline, CDR1 GTSNPN and CDR2 SVGIG (reference sequence). The ends lost 2 bases at V and 7 bases at J; junction bases unmatched: 11. The CDR3 covers 15 residues. This CDR3 reads CAWSRDRALGQPQHF. The CDR3 nucleotides read TGTGCCTGGAGTAGAGACAGGGCGTTGGGACAGCCCCAGCATTTT.

Only a few counts were recorded for this clonotype. The chain joins TRBV5-1 to TRBJ1-2; D call uncertain. Germline CDR1 reads SGHRS; CDR2 reads YFSETQ. This CDR3 region has 13 residues. V shed 0 bases and J shed 6 bases, with 9 bases lying between them. CDR3 loop: CASSLGAPHGYTF. DNA for the CDR3: TGCGCCAGCAGCTTGGGGGCACCCCATGGCTACACCTTC.

This clonotype came up a few times. The rearrangement uses TRBV7-2 and TRBJ1-2; possible D gene TRBD1, 6 bases. CDR1 SGHTA and CDR2 FQGNSA come from the germline V gene. The CDR3 consists of 14 residues. V was shortened by 11 bases and J by 0 bases, with 16 bases between the two germline ends. The CDR3 region has the DNA TGTGCCTTGGGGGGCGGGCAGACTAACTATGGCTACACCTTC. This translates into CALGGGQTNYGYTF.

The chain combines TRBV11-2 with TRBJ1-3, with D perhaps TRBD1 (5 bases). CDR3 length: 16 residues. CDR1 and CDR2 from the germline V gene are SGHAT and FQNNGV. V was trimmed by 4 bases and J by 6 bases, leaving 19 bases between them. CDR3 sequence reads: CASSSLRRGLLNTIYF. The DNA for the CDR3 is TGTGCCAGCAGCTCATTACGACGGGGACTTTTAAACACCATATATTTT. Supplemented by reference TRBV11-2 and TRBJ1-3, the full variable domain reads EAGVAQSPRYKIIEKRQSVAFWCNPISGHATLYWYQQILGQGPKLLIQFQNNGVVDDSQLPKDRFSAERLKGVDSTLKIQPAKLEDSAVYLCASSSLRRGLLNTIYFGEGSWLTVV.

J is TRBJ2-7 and V is TRBV6-2 or TRBV6-3, with TRBD2 identical over 11 bases. In germline, CDR1 is MNHEY, CDR2 SVGEGT. The junction had 5 bases not matched to a gene; V was cut back by 6 bases and J by 4 bases. The CDR3 consists of 14 residues. CDR3 region: CASSASGGQYEQYV. As DNA, the CDR3 is TGTGCCAGCAGCGCTAGCGGGGGGCAGTACGAGCAGTACGTC.